This T cell receptor beta chain was observed in a study of Graves' ophthalmopathy and Graves' hyperthyroidism. Germline V lookup: CDR1 SNHLY, CDR2 FYNNEI. The CDR3 is 13 amino acids. V was pared by 10 bases and J by 2 bases, with 5 bases of the junction left unmatched. RNA transcripts were the template, and TCR beta CDR3 regions were amplified from them. First-round RT-PCR used HTBI primers; second-round multiplex PCR followed. TCRdb redid the calling of the multiplex PCR reads with MiXCR, one entry per CDR3 protein. This sample has hundreds of thousands of distinct CDR3 sequences, with around 40% found just once. Ten or more counts support this clonotype.

The sequence came from an adult man with Graves' ophthalmopathy. Input material: peripheral blood. V and J are TRBV2 and TRBJ1-3; 7 nucleotides align to TRBD1. The CDR3 reads CATPTGPGNTIYF. The CDR3 DNA reads TGTGCCACCCCGACAGGGCCTGGAAACACCATATATTTT.